This paragraph covers one T cell receptor (beta chain) sequence. The antigen is unknown. The CDR3 sequence is 16 residues long. CDR1 and CDR2 from the germline V gene are SEHNR and FQNEAQ (reference sequence). Deletions cut 5 bases from V and 4 bases from J, with 17 bases between. This entry is derived from a study of cytomegalovirus exposure and HLA in healthy donors. Study conclusions and caveats: Some TCR beta chains (around 160 of them) were listed as cytomegalovirus-associated. In vitro testing confirmed a few CMV-associated chains as specific for CMV antigens.

Libraries were prepared by immunoSEQ multiplex PCR; TCRdb keeps only in-frame clonotypes and omits some of them. The repertoire includes some 250,000 clones, around 90% of them detected once, and 3.1% sits in the top ten. The sequenced material came from PBMCs. V gene TRBV7-9 combines with J gene TRBJ2-2, with a possible D match to TRBD2 (6 bases). The TCR comes from a woman aged 25-40 years in good health and CMV-seronegative. CDR3 in amino acids: CASSHGRGSGTGELFF. The CDR3 bases are TGTGCCAGCAGCCACGGGAGAGGTTCGGGCACCGGGGAGCTGTTTTTT.